This TCR beta chain emerged from a study of identical twins (dated by TCRdb to the mid-2010s). At the level of the whole study: To test whether fetal clonotypes persist, this study deep-sequenced TCR alpha and beta repertoires from monozygotic twins, from unrelated adults of various ages, and from cord blood. Replicate twin experiments were performed at different times using different library preparation protocols to rule out contamination.

Library creation used 5' RACE. Data came from an Illumina HiSeq 2000. A universal primer binding site was introduced by template switching, and a unique molecular identifier was present in the final cDNA, enabling accurate counting of TCR cDNA molecules. First-strand cDNA for TCR alpha and beta chains was synthesized from specific primers in the conserved constant-segment region. Each cDNA library was double barcoded, with a SMART-Mk sample barcode plus Illumina barcodes, to control for contamination. TruSeq adapter sequences and Illumina sample barcodes were added in two successive PCR steps. TCR alpha and beta cDNA libraries were sequenced on the Illumina HiSeq platform with custom primers. In the authors' own workflow: MiGEC was used to process raw reads and extract unique molecular identifiers, and MiXCR was used to find CDR3 positions. Recombination models were inferred per individual with the repgenHMM and IGoR tools using an EM algorithm. Shared clonotype analysis was performed with the tcR package in R, normalizing sharing by the product of cloneset sizes. Out-of-frame nonproductive sequences were analyzed to study raw recombination free of thymic and clonal selection effects. TCRdb's own reprocessing of the public reads used fastp at Q25 and MiXCR and kept productive beta chains. CDR3 protein sequences are deduplicated, and each keeps its most common genes and DNA. The V and J calls were determined by TCRdb, not by the authors. The sample contains hundreds of thousands of distinct CDR3 sequences, 21% of them found a single time. The ten largest clonotypes hold over 4% of the sample.

General conclusions and limits of the study: Abundant cord blood beta clonotypes had fewer insertions, young adult naive repertoires showed a similar but weaker trend, and memory repertoires showed no such trend. Compared with coincidental sharing between unrelated individuals, out-of-frame TCR alpha sequences shared between twins had an excess of sequences with low generation probability. Because the same donors could not be followed over many years, the conclusions depended on cross-sectional statistical analysis. Invariant T cells such as MAIT and iNKT could partly confound zero-insertion analyses, although diverse VJ usage argued against such confounding for most clonotypes. A weaker excess of twin sharing was found in beta out-of-frame sequences because the signal-to-noise ratio was lowered by fewer shared sequences. Recombination models systematically underestimated out-of-frame TCR alpha sharing in monozygotic twins but agreed with sharing between unrelated individuals.

Every donor was a healthy Caucasian. The twin cohort comprised three pairs of female monozygotic twins, all aged about 18 to 29 years. Peripheral blood mononuclear cells were used as the source from which RNA for TCR libraries was isolated. This clonotype was observed at least ten times. Its antigen is not yet known. Nothing much larger sits one base from this clone, and base qualities are not available. The V end loses 3 bases and the J end loses 6 bases, and a stretch of 8 bases separates them. Looking up the germline V gene (reference sequence) yields CDR1 DFQATT and CDR2 SNEGSKA. The CDR3 goes from the cysteine to the phenylalanine over 11 residues. Solely the CDR3 DNA is kept, with 33 bases framed from the first base. These data also formed part of another study, on T cells expressing NK-cell markers. As described in the second report: Eight or nine donors provided sorted CD3+CD56+NKG2C+, CD3+CD56+NKG2C- and CD3+CD56-NKG2C+ T-cell subsets, whose TCR beta-chain repertoires were profiled. Seven of the eight sequenced donors were HCMV-seropositive and one was HCMV-seronegative. In several experiments an anti-gammadeltaTCR antibody was added to restrict sorting to alphabetaTCR-expressing T cells. In about six donors, the dominant CD3+CD56+NKG2C+ clonotypes were found to rank among the top 10 CD8+ clonotypes and to make up about 1.0-7.5% of CD8+ T cells. Those dominant clonotypes were again the most abundant among CD3+CD56-NKG2C+ cells in several donors, at about 25-65%. Whether the expanded NKG2C-expressing T cell clones were specific for HCMV antigens was left unclear. All eight donors whose samples were sequenced were randomly selected healthy volunteers, three of them men and five women. HCMV serostatus was determined by detecting HCMV-specific IgG in serum with a commercial ELISA kit. For more than five donors, bulk peripheral blood T-cell repertoires were additionally sequenced from unsorted PBMC. MIGEC was used to demultiplex reads and group the reads by UMI, and MiTCR was used to assemble and quantify clonotypes. To exclude erroneous sequences, any TCR cDNA sequence not supported by at least two reads was discarded. The tcR package was used for downstream repertoire analysis, with clonotypes matched between fractions based on CDR3 nucleotide sequence plus V segment. VDJmatch was used to annotate antigen specificity against VDJdb, with one amino acid substitution in CDR3 allowed.

The rearranged chain carries TRBV20-1 and TRBJ1-1; the D gene lacks a confident call. The receptor was derived from a young woman in good health. Sequenced material: PBMCs. The DNA is TGCAGTGCTAGCGTGGAGTCTGAAGCTTTCTTT. This translates into CSASVESEAFF.